These 28 T cell receptor beta chains share one sample of origin, sequenced in a study of regulatory T cells in long-lasting Graves disease. Noted time point: persistent/refractory GD, antithyroid drugs over 5 years with positive TRAb. PBMC-extracted RNA yielded the TCR library. iRepertoire HTBI primers and Arm-PCR of CDR3 regions built TCR beta libraries. MiXCR was run by TCRdb on the multiplex PCR reads, yielding one entry per CDR3 protein. This table holds about 470,000 distinct CDR3 sequences, 20% to 25% found once. This sample comprised peripheral blood mononuclear cells (PBMCs), obtained when the disease was refractory, from a patient treated with antithyroid drugs. The receptors stem from a female donor with Graves disease.

The chain links TRBV9 to TRBJ1-1, with 8 bases identical to TRBD1. The germline V gene encodes CDR1 SGDLS and CDR2 YYNGEE. V gave up 3 bases and J gave up 2 bases; unmatched junction bases: 15. The CDR3 runs 18 residues. The CDR3 loop reads CASSARGTGETGNTEAFF. As DNA, the CDR3 is TGTGCCAGCAGCGCGAGGGGGACAGGAGAAACGGGCAACACTGAAGCTTTCTTT.

This clonotype has just a few counts. This chain links TRBV14 with TRBJ1-1; D is possibly TRBD1 (5 bases). The CDR3 runs 14 residues. From germline, CDR1 is SGHDN and CDR2 FVKESK. Trimming pared 2 bases from V and 8 bases from J, leaving 15 bases between. The CDR3 here is CASSQSQGVTEAFF. In nucleotides, the CDR3 is TGTGCCAGCAGCCAATCTCAGGGAGTCACCGAAGCTTTCTTT.

This clonotype came up a few times. The chain employs TRBV29-1 and TRBJ2-7, with D perhaps TRBD2 (5 bases). The CDR3 is made up of 12 amino acids. CDR1 is SQVTM, CDR2 ANQGSEA, per germline. Trimming stripped 3 bases from V and 6 bases from J, with 12 bases between. The CDR3 coding sequence is TGCAGCGTTGACAGGAATGAGGGCGAGCAGTACTTC. It is translated as CSVDRNEGEQYF.

The V and J genes are TRBV6-2 or TRBV6-3 and TRBJ2-7; D remains ambiguous. V dropped 7 bases and J dropped 5 bases, with 21 bases sitting between them. CDR1 and CDR2 (germline): MNHEY, SVGEGT. The CDR3 runs 15 residues. The CDR3 loop is CASMDRMVSGNEQYF. CDR3 nucleotides: TGTGCCAGCATGGACCGCATGGTCTCGGGCAACGAGCAGTACTTC.

There are many counts of this clonotype. Here the CDR3 reads CASIFDRGDTEAFF. The CDR3 nucleotides read TGTGCCAGCATATTCGACAGGGGGGACACTGAAGCTTTCTTT. The V call is TRBV6-1, the J call TRBJ1-1; 9 bases are a match to TRBD1. CDR1 is MNHNS and CDR2 is SASEGT in the germline V gene. CDR3 length: 14 residues. V trimming: 7 bases; J trimming: 3 bases; junction bases outside the gene matches: 6.

The genes are TRBV18 and TRBJ1-4; D ambiguous. The CDR3 runs to 15 residues. From germline, CDR1 is KGHSH and CDR2 LQKENI. With 2 bases removed from V and 3 bases from J, the gap between germline ends came to 10 bases. In DNA form, the CDR3 reads TGTGCCAGCTCACCAACGGGTCCGGCTAATGAAAAACTGTTTTTT. It is translated as CASSPTGPANEKLFF.

This clonotype was seen repeatedly, ten times or more. The chain combines TRBV11-3 with TRBJ2-5; the match to TRBD1 covers 9 bases. The CDR3 spans 13 residues. The germline gives CDR1 SGHNT, CDR2 YENEEA. Trimming at V came to 8 bases and at J to 3 bases, leaving 4 bases not matched to a gene. The CDR3 is CASARTGEETQYF. The CDR3 DNA follows: TGTGCCAGCGCGAGGACAGGGGAAGAGACCCAGTACTTC.

This clonotype was found many times. The chain recombines TRBV6-1 with TRBJ1-6; possibly TRBD1 for D (6 bases). Germline V gene sequence: CDR1 MNHNS, CDR2 SASEGT. V was trimmed by 1 base and J by 6 bases, leaving 19 bases between them. This CDR3 has 18 residues. CDR3 protein: CASSEEGSSGVGNSPLHF. The CDR3 region has the DNA TGTGCCAGCAGTGAAGAAGGGAGTTCAGGGGTCGGTAATTCACCCCTCCACTTT.

The V and J genes are TRBV6-1 and TRBJ1-5; D not resolved. Germline assignment: CDR1 MNHNS and CDR2 SASEGT. The V and J ends lost 8 bases and 2 bases respectively, with 16 bases between them. This CDR3 has 15 residues. Here the CDR3 reads CASSSGHIGNQPQHF. The CDR3 region has the DNA TGTGCCAGCTCGTCCGGGCACATCGGCAATCAGCCCCAGCATTTT.

This clonotype was observed many times. V gene TRBV6-1 combines with J gene TRBJ2-7; D uncertain. Germline lookup yields CDR1 MNHNS and CDR2 SASEGT. Deletions cut 10 bases from V and 3 bases from J, with 22 bases between. The CDR3 length is 15 residues. The CDR3 region is CAITRRQSDFYEQYF. The CDR3 DNA reads TGTGCCATCACAAGGCGCCAGTCAGACTTCTACGAGCAGTACTTC.

A few counts support this clonotype. CDR3 in DNA: TGTGCCAGCAGCGGACCGAAGTGGGACACTGAAGCTTTCTTT. As protein: CASSGPKWDTEAFF. The J gene is TRBJ1-1, the V gene TRBV6-1, with D unresolved. CDR3 length: 14 residues. Germline CDR1 and CDR2: MNHNS and SASEGT. V lost 6 bases and J lost 3, with 14 bases in between.

The V and J genes are TRBV6-1 and TRBJ2-7; TRBD2 aligns across 12 bases. Germline trimming cut 5 bases from V and 7 bases from J; bases unmatched to any gene: 6. The CDR3 has 14 amino acids. CDR1 and CDR2 (germline): MNHNS, SASEGT. This CDR3 reads CASSQTSGRGEQYF. The CDR3 DNA is TGTGCCAGCAGTCAGACTAGCGGGAGAGGAGAGCAGTACTTC.

This clonotype has a handful of counts. The chain uses TRBV6-2 or TRBV6-3 and TRBJ2-2, with TRBD2 as a possible D gene (5 bases). V was trimmed by 8 bases and J by 3 bases, leaving 19 bases between them. The CDR3 loop spans 16 amino acids. Germline V gives CDR1 MNHEY, CDR2 SVGEGT. Here the CDR3 reads CASAFWSLRDTGELFF. For the CDR3, the DNA is TGTGCCAGCGCCTTTTGGTCCCTGAGGGACACCGGGGAGCTGTTTTTT.

This clonotype was seen at least ten times. The V and J genes are TRBV12-3 or TRBV12-4 and TRBJ1-5; 8 bases agree with TRBD1. This CDR3 is built from 15 residues. Trimming removed 3 bases from V and 3 bases from J; junction bases left unmatched: 4. Here the CDR3 reads CASSLTGAPNQPQHF. CDR3 coding DNA: TGTGCCAGCAGTTTGACAGGGGCCCCCAATCAGCCCCAGCATTTT.

Here the CDR3 DNA reads TGTGCCAGCAGCTCTACTCGGACCGCGGGAACACTAAGCGTGCAGTACTTC. It is translated as CASSSTRTAGTLSVQYF. The chain joins TRBV13 to TRBJ2-7; TRBD2 might be the D (6 bases). This CDR3 comprises 17 residues. The V end lost 4 bases, the J end lost 9 bases, and 28 bases lay between the germline ends. CDR1 and CDR2 from the germline V gene are PRHDT and FYEKMQ (reference sequence).

This clonotype was detected ten times or more. The V and J genes are TRBV20-1 and TRBJ2-5; D unresolved. The CDR3 runs 14 residues. V was pared by 6 bases and J by 3 bases, with 17 bases between. Germline V CDR1 and CDR2: DFQATT, SNEGSKA (reference sequence). In DNA form, the CDR3 reads TGCAGTGCGCAAACCTTCGAGACTGAAGAGACCCAGTACTTC. Protein product: CSAQTFETEETQYF.

The chain combines TRBV3-1 with TRBJ2-1, with TRBD1 matching over 9 bases. The ends lost 4 bases at V and 8 bases at J; junction bases unmatched: 9. Germline V lookup: CDR1 LGHDT, CDR2 YNNKEL (reference sequence). The length of the CDR3 is 15 residues. As DNA, the CDR3 is TGTGCCAGCAGCCCCCGATGGGACAGGGCTTATGAGCAGTTCTTC. Its translation is CASSPRWDRAYEQFF.

Details on this clonotype: One base away lies a much larger clone, so this may be a sequencing read error. The chain carries TRBV28 and TRBJ1-5; D is uncertain. The germline V and J ends were trimmed by 8 bases and 2 bases, with 4 bases remaining between them. The length of the CDR3 is 11 residues. The germline gives CDR1 MDHEN, CDR2 SYDVKM. The CDR3 loop is CASGGNQPQHF. The CDR3 DNA is TGTGCCAGCGGGGGCAATCAGCCCCAGCATTTT.

Many counts were recorded for this clonotype. The V call is TRBV28, the J call TRBJ1-5, with D tentatively TRBD1 (5 bases). CDR1 and CDR2 from the germline V gene are MDHEN and SYDVKM. This CDR3 contains 15 residues. V was pared by 3 bases and J by 6 bases, with 15 bases between. Here the CDR3 DNA reads TGTGCCAGCAGTTTGCTTCAGGGCGAGGGTCAGCCCCAGCATTTT. Translating gives CASSLLQGEGQPQHF.

This chain connects TRBV30 to TRBJ1-1, with TRBD1 matching over 9 bases. The CDR3 extends over 14 amino acids. Germline values: CDR1 GTSNPN, CDR2 SVGIG (reference sequence). After removal of 2 bases from V and 6 bases from J, the junction contained 7 bases not matched to a gene. The CDR3 protein is CAWSHQQGAAEAFF. The CDR3 DNA sequence: TGTGCCTGGAGTCATCAACAGGGGGCTGCTGAAGCTTTCTTT.

This clonotype was observed many times. This chain joins TRBV7-2 and TRBJ2-5; maybe TRBD2 (5 bases). This CDR3 has 14 residues. Trimming cost V 6 bases and J 5 bases, with 16 bases left between them. Germline-derived CDR1 and CDR2 are SGHTA and FQGNSA. The CDR3 sequence: CASSFLELGETQYF. In DNA form, the CDR3 reads TGTGCCAGCAGTTTTTTGGAACTAGGCGAGACCCAGTACTTC.

V and J are TRBV27 and TRBJ1-5; 7 bases map to TRBD1. Looked up from germline, CDR1 is MNHEY and CDR2 is SMNVEV (reference sequence). CDR3 length equals 15 residues. V shed 9 bases, J shed 2 bases, and the junction held 10 bases outside the gene matches. In DNA form, the CDR3 reads TGTGCCAGTGGACAGGCCGGGATGGGCAATCAGCCCCAGCATTTT. It specifies CASGQAGMGNQPQHF.

This clonotype turned up a few times. The chain links TRBV5-4 to TRBJ2-4; D might be TRBD1 (6 bases). Trimming removed 4 bases from V and 2 bases from J, with 7 bases in between. This CDR3 is 13 amino acids long. Germline-derived CDR1 and CDR2 are SGHNT and YYREEE (reference sequence). The CDR3 here is CASSGTTKNIQYF. As DNA, the CDR3 is TGTGCCAGCAGCGGGACAACCAAAAACATTCAGTACTTC.

This clonotype was detected ten times or more. The chain employs TRBV6-1 and TRBJ1-2; the D gene is possibly TRBD1 (5 bases). V dropped 6 bases and J dropped 4 bases, with 12 bases sitting between them. The CDR3 is made up of 13 amino acids. Looked up from germline, CDR1 is MNHNS and CDR2 is SASEGT. The CDR3 region has the DNA TGTGCCAGCAGAGCGACAGACAGCTATGGCTACACCTTC. This codes for CASRATDSYGYTF.

This clonotype has at least ten counts. The chain employs TRBV5-1 and TRBJ1-4; tentatively, D is TRBD1 (5 bases). Germline V gene sequence: CDR1 SGHRS, CDR2 YFSETQ. CDR3 length equals 15 residues. Trimming removed 1 base at V and 0 bases at J, with 7 bases between. In DNA, the CDR3 is TGCGCCAGCAGCTTGCAGGGAGCAACTAATGAAAAACTGTTTTTT. It codes for CASSLQGATNEKLFF. Supplemented by reference TRBV5-1 and TRBJ1-4, the full variable domain reads KAGVTQTPRYLIKTRGQQVTLSCSPISGHRSVSWYQQTPGQGLQFLFEYFSETQRNKGNFPGRFSGRQFSNSRSEMNVSTLELGDSALYLCASSLQGATNEKLFFGSGTQLSVL.

This clonotype has at least ten counts. This chain joins TRBV28 and TRBJ2-7; TRBD1 aligns across 7 bases. Losses at the gene ends were 5 bases for V and 2 bases for J; bases not matched to a gene: 6. Germline assignment: CDR1 MDHEN and CDR2 SYDVKM. The CDR3 loop spans 14 amino acids. The chain's CDR3 is CASSQPTGTYEQYF. CDR3 nucleotides: TGTGCCAGCAGTCAACCGACAGGGACCTACGAGCAGTACTTC. Complete variable domain (other parts from reference TRBV28 and TRBJ2-7): DVKVTQSSRYLVKRTGEKVFLECVQDMDHENMFWYRQDPGLGLRLIYFSYDVKMKEKGDIPEGYSVSREKKERFSLILESASTNQTSMYLCASSQPTGTYEQYFGPGTRLTVT.

This clonotype showed up many times. The chain joins TRBV20-1 to TRBJ1-4; D possibly corresponds to TRBD1 (6 bases). Trimming removed 4 bases from V and 6 bases from J, with 15 bases in between. The CDR3 totals 14 residues. Germline-derived CDR1 and CDR2 are DFQATT and SNEGSKA (reference sequence). The CDR3 coding sequence is TGCAGTGCTATGGGGGGCAGGGATGATGAAAAACTGTTTTTT. This encodes CSAMGGRDDEKLFF.

The CDR3 here is CASSVDRNGDTQYF. CDR3 sequence (DNA): TGTGCCAGCAGCGTGGACCGAAACGGCGATACGCAGTATTTT. The V gene is TRBV9, the J gene TRBJ2-3, with no clear D. There are 14 residues in the CDR3. The germline V gene has CDR1 SGDLS and CDR2 YYNGEE. V was clipped by 2 bases and J by 6 bases, with 13 bases between them.